This T cell receptor (beta chain) was captured in a study of blood T cell repertoires in COVID-19. Study as a whole: T cells, B-cell-depleted T cells, or PBMCs provided the cDNA or gDNA that served as material.

Clones were read by immunoSEQ multiplex PCR, and TCRdb kept only the in-frame ones, dropping some. The repertoire consists of about 90,000 clones, with around 90% occurring once and the leading ten covering roughly 2%. The CDR3 length is 16 residues. V lost 3 bases, J lost 2 bases, and 14 bases lay in between. The germline CDR1 and CDR2 sequences are PRHDT and FYEKMQ (reference sequence). The genes are TRBV13 and TRBJ2-1, with D maybe TRBD1 (6 bases). Sequencing was carried out using peripheral blood. The sequence came from a human donor with active COVID-19. The donor label of this sample is uncertain. The CDR3 protein is CASSLGKAGAYNEQFF. DNA for the CDR3: TGTGCCAGCAGCTTGGGCAAGGCAGGGGCCTACAATGAGCAGTTCTTC.